Described below is a single T cell receptor beta chain sequence and its context. The germline V gene encodes CDR1 MNHEY and CDR2 SVGAGI. The CDR3 totals 15 residues. J was trimmed by 8 bases and V by 1 base; bases with no gene match: 7. The data were produced by immunoSEQ multiplex PCR, yet TCRdb's version contains in-frame clones alone and is incomplete. The data hold over 55,000 clones, with 91% observed a single time. This sample was included in a study of blood T cell repertoires in COVID-19. Looking at the study overall: The origin of the acute and convalescent COVID-19 samples was the United States, Italy and Spain. PBMCs, B-cell-depleted T cells, or T cells provided the cDNA or gDNA that made up the material.

The chain has TRBV6-5 and TRBJ2-1; 8 bases line up with TRBD2. The sample consisted of peripheral blood. The sequence came from a man aged 55 to 70 with acute or convalescent COVID-19. The CDR3 sequence: CASSYWSGGPDEQFF. CDR3 bases: TGTGCCAGCAGTTACTGGTCGGGAGGGCCAGATGAGCAGTTCTTC.